The 27 T cell receptor gamma chains reported below all come from one sample, sequenced in a study of human gamma delta and Vdelta1 T cells. These receptors have no known antigen. TCRdb reprocessed the PCR reads through CATT. The data show some 8,500 gamma-chain clones, less than 55% seen once. Sequenced material: Vdelta1 gamma-delta T cells from blood grown in culture (DOT cells). These receptors all come from a human donor in good health.

The chain combines TRGV9 with TRGJ1 or TRGJ2. The V and J ends lost 5 bases and 3 bases, in that order; junction bases with no gene match: 7. The V gene's germline CDR1 is GITISATS and CDR2 ISYDGTV (reference sequence). This CDR3 spans 13 amino acids. The CDR3: CALWGGRYYKKLF. The CDR3 DNA sequence: TGTGCCTTGTGGGGGGGGCGTTATTATAAGAAACTCTTT.

This clone was seen more than once but under ten times. V is TRGV5 and J is TRGJ1 or TRGJ2. Germline CDR1 VINAFY, CDR2 YDVSNSKD. CDR3 size: 16 residues. The ends lost 3 bases at V and 5 bases at J; junction bases unmatched: 16. The CDR3 sequence is CATWDWTRGNHYKKLF. For the CDR3, the DNA is TGTGCCACCTGGGACTGGACTAGGGGAAATCATTATAAGAAACTCTTT.

This clone was counted a few times. The genes are TRGV5 and TRGJ1 or TRGJ2. The CDR3 totals 13 residues. V lost 1 base to trimming and J lost 6 bases; unmatched junction nucleotides: 6. Germline CDR1 is VINAFY and CDR2 is YDVSNSKD. In DNA form, the CDR3 reads TGTGCCACCTGGGACAGAGGAAGTTATAAGAAACTCTTT. Translation gives CATWDRGSYKKLF.

Only a few counts were recorded for this clone. The chain is built from TRGV2 and TRGJ1 or TRGJ2. CDR3 length: 13 residues. V was clipped by 3 bases and J by 7 bases; unmatched bases: 9. Germline lookup yields CDR1 EGSNGY and CDR2 YDSYNSKV. The CDR3 spells CATWDWAGYKKLF. CDR3 DNA: TGTGCCACCTGGGACTGGGCAGGATATAAGAAACTCTTT.

The gene calls are TRGV2 and TRGJP2. The CDR3 loop spans 15 amino acids. The V gene's germline CDR1 is EGSNGY and CDR2 YDSYNSKV. V was pared by 1 base and J by 0 bases, with 2 bases of the junction left unmatched. The CDR3 sequence is CATWDGDSSDWIKTF. CDR3 in DNA: TGTGCCACCTGGGACGGTGATAGTAGTGATTGGATCAAGACGTTT.

This clone was detected only a few times. The chain carries TRGV4 and TRGJP2. Germline V CDR1 and CDR2: EGSTGY, YDSYTSSV. The CDR3 extends over 15 amino acids. V was pared by 0 bases and J by 5 bases, with 6 bases of the junction left unmatched. This chain's CDR3 is CATWDGGGSDWIKTF. In nucleotides, the CDR3 is TGTGCCACCTGGGATGGGGGAGGGAGTGATTGGATCAAGACGTTT.

The chain joins TRGV9 to TRGJ1 or TRGJ2. V dropped 3 bases and J dropped 9; count of bases not matched to a gene: 8. The germline V gene encodes CDR1 GITISATS and CDR2 ISYDGTV (reference sequence). The CDR3 sequence is 12 residues long. CDR3 protein: CALWESYPKKLF. The CDR3 DNA is TGTGCCTTGTGGGAGTCCTACCCTAAGAAACTCTTT.

This sequence joins TRGV9 and TRGJ1 or TRGJ2. Germline V gene sequence: CDR1 GITISATS, CDR2 ISYDGTV (reference sequence). Unmatched junction bases numbered 3, after V lost 5 bases and J lost 2 bases. The CDR3 consists of 12 residues. In DNA, the CDR3 is TGTGCCTTGTGGGGTGATTATTATAAGAAACTCTTT. This sequence encodes CALWGDYYKKLF.

Concerning this clone itself: This same CDR3 is encoded by further DNA sequences in the sample. J is TRGJ1 or TRGJ2 and V is TRGV9. The CDR3 is made up of 13 amino acids. Germline V lookup: CDR1 GITISATS, CDR2 ISYDGTV (reference sequence). Trimming at V came to 3 bases and at J to 1 base, leaving 3 bases not matched to a gene. The CDR3 DNA reads as TGTGCCTTGTGGGAGTTAAATTATTATAAGAAACTCTTT. Amino acids: CALWELNYYKKLF.

This chain links TRGV4 with TRGJ1 or TRGJ2. V was clipped by 2 bases and J by 3 bases; unmatched bases: 7. Germline-derived CDR1 and CDR2 are EGSTGY and YDSYTSSV. The CDR3 sequence is 14 residues long. This CDR3 is CATWDAIGYYKKLF. The CDR3 DNA reads as TGTGCCACCTGGGATGCCATAGGTTATTATAAGAAACTCTTT.

The V and J genes are TRGV9 and TRGJ1 or TRGJ2. J lost 8 bases, V lost 2 bases, and 9 bases had no gene match. CDR1 is GITISATS, CDR2 ISYDGTV, per germline (reference sequence). The length of the CDR3 is 13 residues. CDR3 sequence (DNA): TGTGCCTTGTGGGAGGACCCCCGAAATAAGAAACTCTTT. It codes for CALWEDPRNKKLF.

V usage is TRGV3 and J usage is TRGJ1 or TRGJ2. This CDR3 has 14 amino acids. Germline CDR1 VTNTFY, CDR2 YDVSTARD (reference sequence). The V segment lost 4 bases and the J segment 0 bases; nucleotides outside the gene matches: 6. CDR3 protein: CATWEILNYYKKLF. The CDR3 DNA follows: TGTGCCACCTGGGAAATTCTGAATTATTATAAGAAACTCTTT.

The chain recombines TRGV2 with TRGJ1 or TRGJ2. The CDR3 has 13 residues. Trimming took 0 bases from V and 5 from J; bases not matched to a gene: 4. Germline V gene sequence: CDR1 EGSNGY, CDR2 YDSYNSKV. In nucleotides, the CDR3 is TGTGCCACCTGGGACGGGCAGAATTATAAGAAACTCTTT. Its translation is CATWDGQNYKKLF.

This clone has only one observation. The V call is TRGV2, the J call TRGJ1 or TRGJ2. Germline values: CDR1 EGSNGY, CDR2 YDSYNSKV. This CDR3 has 13 residues. The ends lost 1 base at V and 6 bases at J; junction bases unmatched: 6. The CDR3 here is CATWDGGGYKKLF. Written as DNA, the CDR3 is TGTGCCACCTGGGACGGCGGGGGTTATAAGAAACTCTTT.

This sequence joins TRGV4 and TRGJP2. The CDR3 has 13 amino acids. Germline V gives CDR1 EGSTGY, CDR2 YDSYTSSV. J lost 3 bases, V lost 5 bases, and 3 bases had no gene match. CDR3 nucleotide sequence: TGTGCCACCTGGGCGGGTAGTGATTGGATCAAGACGTTT. Translated, it gives CATWAGSDWIKTF.

This chain connects TRGV8 to TRGJ1 or TRGJ2. Germline V gives CDR1 VENAVY, CDR2 YDSYNSRV. V lost 3 bases to trimming and J lost 5 bases; unmatched junction nucleotides: 13. The length of the CDR3 is 15 residues. CDR3 region: CATWDHPFIDYKKLF. CDR3 bases: TGTGCCACCTGGGATCACCCCTTTATTGATTATAAGAAACTCTTT.

The count of this clone is one. This chain joins TRGV2 and TRGJ1 or TRGJ2. Per the germline V gene, CDR1 is EGSNGY and CDR2 is YDSYNSKV. V was pared by 0 bases and J by 5 bases, with 13 bases of the junction left unmatched. The CDR3 runs to 16 residues. CDR3 amino acids: CATWDGPSRSHYKKLF. The CDR3 DNA is TGTGCCACCTGGGACGGGCCCTCCCGTTCCCATTATAAGAAACTCTTT.

The chain carries TRGV8 and TRGJ1 or TRGJ2. The CDR3 has 13 amino acids. Looked up from germline, CDR1 is VENAVY and CDR2 is YDSYNSRV. The V and J ends lost 2 bases and 0 bases, in that order; junction bases with no gene match: 1. The CDR3 spells CATWDMNYYKKLF. The CDR3 DNA reads TGTGCCACCTGGGATATGAATTATTATAAGAAACTCTTT.

The chain joins TRGV2 to TRGJ1 or TRGJ2. The CDR3 runs 10 residues. The trim removed 8 bases at V and 10 bases at J, leaving 8 bases unmatched. Germline loops: CDR1 EGSNGY, CDR2 YDSYNSKV. The CDR3 nucleotides are TGTGCCACCTCCAGCCCGAAGAAACTCTTT. As protein: CATSSPKKLF.

This clone came up a few times. The chain carries TRGV8 and TRGJP2. V gave up 5 bases and J gave up 0 bases; unmatched junction bases: 6. The germline V gene encodes CDR1 VENAVY and CDR2 YDSYNSRV. The CDR3 is 15 amino acids. The CDR3 is CATWAGYSSDWIKTF. In nucleotides, the CDR3 is TGTGCCACCTGGGCCGGATATAGTAGTGATTGGATCAAGACGTTT.

Notes on this clone: Compared with germline, one end of the junction differs, possibly owing to a read error. V gene TRGV2 combines with J gene TRGJP1. The CDR3 is 13 amino acids. Germline lookup yields CDR1 EGSNGY and CDR2 YDSYNSKV. The CDR3 protein is CATRDGGVWFKIF. The CDR3 bases are TGTGCCACCAGGGACGGGGGGGTTTGGTTCAAGATATTT.

The J gene is TRGJ1 or TRGJ2, the V gene TRGV9. V lost 1 base and J lost 12; bases outside the gene matches: 6. This CDR3 comprises 11 residues. From germline, CDR1 is GITISATS and CDR2 ISYDGTV (reference sequence). The CDR3 loop is CALWEVARKLF. The CDR3 DNA is TGTGCCTTGTGGGAGGTCGCGAGGAAACTCTTT.

The chain recombines TRGV8 with TRGJP2. V lost 3 bases, J lost 8 bases, and 9 bases stayed unmatched. The CDR3 runs to 14 residues. CDR1 is VENAVY and CDR2 is YDSYNSRV in the germline V gene. CDR3 nucleotide sequence: TGTGCCACCTGGGATTGGCCACGAGATTGGATCAAGACGTTT. Translation gives CATWDWPRDWIKTF.

This chain links TRGV8 with TRGJ1 or TRGJ2. CDR1 and CDR2 (germline): VENAVY, YDSYNSRV. V shed 3 bases, J shed 1 base, and the junction held 6 bases outside the gene matches. CDR3 length: 14 amino acids. CDR3 sequence: CATWDAENYYKKLF. For the CDR3, the DNA is TGTGCCACCTGGGATGCGGAAAATTATTATAAGAAACTCTTT.

V usage is TRGV9 and J usage is TRGJ1 or TRGJ2. This CDR3 spans 15 amino acids. The V gene end was trimmed by 0 bases and the J gene end by 0 bases; junction bases not matched to a gene: 5. CDR1 and CDR2 from the germline V gene are GITISATS and ISYDGTV (reference sequence). The CDR3 DNA is TGTGCCTTGTGGGAGGTGCTGCCGAATTATTATAAGAAACTCTTT. It translates to CALWEVLPNYYKKLF.

This sequence joins TRGV4 and TRGJ1 or TRGJ2. The CDR3 runs 12 residues. V lost 0 bases, J lost 12 bases, and 8 bases stayed unmatched. The V gene's germline CDR1 is EGSTGY and CDR2 YDSYTSSV. In DNA form, the CDR3 reads TGTGCCACCTGGGATGGGTCCGGGGGGAAACTCTTT. Encoded protein: CATWDGSGGKLF.

A word on this clone: Other DNA sequences in this sample translate to the same CDR3. This chain connects TRGV4 to TRGJ1 or TRGJ2. The length of the CDR3 is 13 residues. The J segment lost 4 bases and the V segment lost 1 base, leaving 4 bases of the junction unmatched. The germline V gene encodes CDR1 EGSTGY and CDR2 YDSYTSSV. CDR3 amino acids: CATWDGIYYKKLF. DNA of the CDR3: TGTGCCACCTGGGATGGTATATATTATAAGAAACTCTTT.